The TCR beta chain described here comes from a study of cytomegalovirus exposure and HLA in healthy donors. Primers for the PCR totalled 60 Vbeta and 13 Jbeta. The table came from immunoSEQ multiplex PCR; TCRdb's copy has only in-frame clones and leaves some out. Seen here are about 190,000 clones, roughly four fifths observed once, and the top ten hold roughly 10%. V trimming: 5 bases; J trimming: 0 bases; junction bases outside the gene matches: 5. The CDR3 contains 15 residues. Looked up from germline, CDR1 is MNHEY and CDR2 is SMNVEV (reference sequence). Only one count was recorded for this clone. Its specificity is unknown. Notes on the study in general: Listed as cytomegalovirus-associated were 150 to 200 TCR beta chains. Accurate prediction of HLA-A and HLA-B alleles (for most subjects) was reportedly achieved from TCR beta sequences.

The V call is TRBV27, the J call TRBJ1-1, with 8 bases fitting TRBD1. This receptor was obtained from a woman in her forties or fifties in good health and CMV-seropositive. Specimen: PBMCs. CDR3 sequence reads: CASSPRTGMNTEAFF. The CDR3 DNA reads as TGTGCCAGCAGTCCCCGGACAGGGATGAACACTGAAGCTTTCTTT.